The 4 T cell receptor beta chains given below trace back to one sample, sequenced in a study of post-analysis software for immune sequencing data. Study-level results: Included in a set of a handful of TRBV segments more frequent in patients than controls were TRBV5-6, TRBV5-1 and TRBV20-1.

Unique molecular identifiers tagged the TCR beta cDNA libraries. Via MiXCR, TCRdb re-called the PCR reads, giving one row per CDR3 protein. This sample has hundreds of thousands of distinct CDR3 sequences, with roughly 50% found just once. These receptors are not linked to any known antigen. The sample consisted of blood. The receptors originated from a girl aged 5-17 years with multiple sclerosis.

The chain carries TRBV12-3 or TRBV12-4 and TRBJ2-6, with 7 bases that match TRBD1. J gave up 0 bases and V 10 bases, and 6 bases lay outside the gene matches. The CDR3 extends over 15 amino acids. In DNA form, the CDR3 reads TGTGCCACCCAGACAGGGAGCTCTGGGGCCAACGTCCTGACTTTC. This codes for CATQTGSSGANVLTF.

This chain uses TRBV7-9 with TRBJ2-7; D tentatively reads TRBD1 or TRBD2 (5 bases each). Germline CDR1 SEHNR, CDR2 FQNEAQ (reference sequence). Trimming stripped 6 bases from V and 0 bases from J, with 21 bases between. The CDR3 extends over 17 amino acids. In nucleotides, the CDR3 is TGTGCCAGCAGGACACCTGGTGGGGGAGCCGGCTCCTACGAGCAGTACTTC. Translated: CASRTPGGGAGSYEQYF.

The V and J genes are TRBV9 and TRBJ2-7; D is unclear. CDR1 and CDR2 (germline): SGDLS, YYNGEE. Trimming stripped 0 bases from V and 3 bases from J, with 10 bases between. The CDR3 loop spans 14 amino acids. CDR3 loop: CASSVAQENYEQYF. CDR3 DNA: TGTGCCAGCAGCGTAGCTCAGGAAAACTACGAGCAGTACTTC.

V and J are TRBV11-2 and TRBJ2-5, with 11 nucleotides matching TRBD2. J lost 3 bases, V lost 5 bases, and 8 bases had no gene match. This CDR3 region has 16 residues. CDR1 is SGHAT and CDR2 is FQNNGV in the germline V gene. The CDR3 DNA reads as TGTGCCAGCAGCCAGGGGGTACTAGCGGGGGAAGAGACCCAGTACTTC. Amino acid sequence: CASSQGVLAGEETQYF.